This T cell receptor (beta chain) is from a study of human T cells and chemical hapten exposure (TCRdb year 2021). The study in broad terms: The libraries were sequenced as a pool, and the TCR yield per sample differed mostly because of small variations in library volumes within the pool. In alopecia patients, the study followed how the peripheral blood TCR repertoire changed in vivo over primary and secondary sensitization to diphenylcyclopropenone (DPC), a hapten. From each blood RNA sample, both TCR alpha and TCR beta chains were sequenced.

Total RNA was extracted from unfractionated whole blood that had been collected in Tempus Blood RNA tubes. Five healthy volunteers served as TCR sequencing controls and were bled at day 0, 2 weeks and 6 weeks. V loses 3 bases at its end and J loses 8 bases; junction bases beyond the gene matches: 13. CDR1 and CDR2 are drawn from the germline V gene: SGHVS, FQNEAQ. CDR3 length: 16 amino acids, cysteine to phenylalanine. This entry keeps only the CDR3 DNA: 48 bases, framed from base 1. This clonotype was picked up a small number of times. Its target antigen remains unknown. Base qualities are missing; no much larger clone stands one base away. The protocol used for the library was 5' RACE. Instrument used: Illumina MiSeq. During library preparation, unique molecular identifiers were attached to individual cDNA molecules so that TCRs could be counted in a quantitative, reproducible way. Regarding the original processing steps: The median number of TCRs per sample was some 100,000, ranging from about 23,224 to 750,000. V, J and CDR3 annotation of the TCR reads was performed with the Decombinator software suite. For the PS versus PT1 abundance plots, all samples were subsampled to the same number of TCRs (28,000). TCRs were defined as expanded if absent before sensitization and observed at least eight times at the 2-week time point. The public reads were run again by TCRdb, first through fastp at Q25 and then through MiXCR, and only productive beta chains were kept. Each entry is one CDR3 protein sequence, shown with its most common DNA and genes. Clone size and V and J calls follow TCRdb, not the original study. Within this sample are some 150,000 distinct CDR3 sequences, with 4.1% of them counted one time only. Over 1.1% of the sample is in the top ten clones.

The full study reports these points: No change with DPC sensitization was found in the number of TCRs above 1 in 1000 frequency, and no evidence of global repertoire structure alterations was found. Repeated subsampling changed both the strength of the expansion versus patch-test correlation and the threshold at which that correlation became significant.

The receptor comes from a female donor in good health. The chain was built from TRBV7-8 and TRBJ2-1; TRBD1 aligns with 7 central bases. At the DNA level, the sequence is TGTGCCAGCAGCTTGGGGGACAGTGGCGGTGTCGATGAGCAGTTCTTC. Its coded protein is CASSLGDSGGVDEQFF.